Listed below are T cell receptor beta chains from one sample, sequenced in a study of radiotherapy plus CTLA-4 blockade in lung cancer. Measured with immunoSEQ multiplex PCR; TCRdb has only the in-frame clones, and not every one. Here the sample spans approximately 49,000 clones, around 83% being singletons. The specimen comprised peripheral blood, sampled from a patient treated with radiotherapy plus ipilimumab. The receptors were sampled from a human donor with non-small cell lung cancer whose response to radiotherapy plus ipilimumab could not be evaluated. Each CDR3 is given with its conserved first and last residue. Fields, in order: J gene, clone size, V gene, D gene, CDR3 DNA, CDR3 protein. The D gene is left open where the match is weak. Expanded clones are given a class, and other clones once, few, many or no size at all.

j_call: TRBJ2-7
clone_size: few
v_call: TRBV7-9
d_call: NA
cdr3_nt: TGTGCCAGCAGCCCCGGGGTTACCTACGAGCAGTACTTC
cdr3_aa: CASSPGVTYEQYF

j_call: TRBJ1-1
clone_size: NA
v_call: TRBV6-4
d_call: TRBD1
cdr3_nt: TGTGCCAGCAGTGACTCGGGGGACAGGGGGCTCACTGAAGCTTTCTTT
cdr3_aa: CASSDSGDRGLTEAFF

j_call: TRBJ2-4
clone_size: NA
v_call: TRBV23-1
d_call: TRBD1
cdr3_nt: TGCGCCAGCAGTCCGGGACAGATCCTAGAAGCCAAAAACATTCAGTACTTC
cdr3_aa: CASSPGQILEAKNIQYF

j_call: TRBJ1-5
clone_size: once
v_call: TRBV7-9
d_call: NA
cdr3_nt: TGTGCCAGCAGCAACCCGGGGCAGCCCCAGCATTTT
cdr3_aa: CASSNPGQPQHF

j_call: TRBJ2-7
clone_size: NA
v_call: TRBV6-5
d_call: TRBD1
cdr3_nt: TGTGCCAGCAGTTACTTTACAGGGGACCAATACGAGCAGTACTTC
cdr3_aa: CASSYFTGDQYEQYF

j_call: TRBJ2-1
clone_size: NA
v_call: TRBV6-1
d_call: TRBD2
cdr3_nt: TGTGCCAGCAGTGCCCCGGGGGTAGCGGGGTACAATGAGCAGTTCTTC
cdr3_aa: CASSAPGVAGYNEQFF

j_call: TRBJ2-1
clone_size: few
v_call: TRBV5-5
d_call: TRBD1
cdr3_nt: TGTGCCAGCAGCTTCACAGGGGCCTCCTACAATGAGCAGTTCTTC
cdr3_aa: CASSFTGASYNEQFF

j_call: TRBJ2-3
clone_size: NA
v_call: TRBV7-9
d_call: TRBD2
cdr3_nt: TGTGCCAGCAGCCCCGGTCCCGGACTAGCGGGAGAAGTGAATACGCAGTATTTT
cdr3_aa: CASSPGPGLAGEVNTQYF

j_call: TRBJ2-1
clone_size: NA
v_call: TRBV5-6
d_call: NA
cdr3_nt: TGTGCCAGCAGTCCGCCGACTATCTCCTACAATGAGCAGTTCTTC
cdr3_aa: CASSPPTISYNEQFF

j_call: TRBJ2-3
clone_size: few
v_call: TRBV5-1
d_call: NA
cdr3_nt: TGCGCCAGCAGCTTGGATACAGGACGGGCAGATACGCAGTATTTT
cdr3_aa: CASSLDTGRADTQYF

j_call: TRBJ2-7
clone_size: NA
v_call: TRBV9
d_call: NA
cdr3_nt: TGTGCCAGCAGCCCCGATCCCGGGAGTTCCTACGAGCAGTACTTC
cdr3_aa: CASSPDPGSSYEQYF

j_call: TRBJ1-5
clone_size: NA
v_call: TRBV28
d_call: NA
cdr3_nt: TGTGCCAGCAGTTTTTTATTAAAGCCCCAGCATTTT
cdr3_aa: CASSFLLKPQHF

j_call: TRBJ1-2
clone_size: NA
v_call: TRBV9
d_call: TRBD1
cdr3_nt: TGTGCCAGCAGCCCTCCGCGGGACAGGGGGCGGGAGGGCTACACCTTC
cdr3_aa: CASSPPRDRGREGYTF

j_call: TRBJ1-4
clone_size: NA
v_call: TRBV7-9
d_call: TRBD1
cdr3_nt: TGTGCCAGCAGCTTAGAGCGTGGACAGGGGGGAAATGAAAAACTGTTTTTT
cdr3_aa: CASSLERGQGGNEKLFF

j_call: TRBJ2-2
clone_size: NA
v_call: TRBV7-2
d_call: NA
cdr3_nt: TGTGCCAGCAGGGAGAGGAGTCTCTCCGGGGAGCTGTTTTTT
cdr3_aa: CASRERSLSGELFF

j_call: TRBJ2-4
clone_size: NA
v_call: TRBV28
d_call: TRBD2
cdr3_nt: TGTGCCAGCAGTCCGCCCCCGGGACTAGGAGATGCCAAAAACATTCAGTACTTC
cdr3_aa: CASSPPPGLGDAKNIQYF

j_call: TRBJ2-7
clone_size: NA
v_call: TRBV7-2
d_call: TRBD2
cdr3_nt: TGTGCCAGCAGCCCTAGGGCGGGACTAGATCGCTACGAGCAGTACTTC
cdr3_aa: CASSPRAGLDRYEQYF

j_call: TRBJ2-7
clone_size: NA
v_call: TRBV18
d_call: NA
cdr3_nt: TGTGCCAGCTCACCACCGTCTAGGAGCGAGCAGTACTTC
cdr3_aa: CASSPPSRSEQYF

j_call: TRBJ2-1
clone_size: NA
v_call: TRBV18
d_call: TRBD2
cdr3_nt: TGTGCCAGCTCATCGACGGGACTAGCGGGAGGAAATGAGCAGTTCTTC
cdr3_aa: CASSSTGLAGGNEQFF

j_call: TRBJ2-3
clone_size: once
v_call: TRBV5-1
d_call: NA
cdr3_nt: TGCGCCAGCAGCTCAGACGGACAGTCGAGCACAGATACGCAGTATTTT
cdr3_aa: CASSSDGQSSTDTQYF

j_call: TRBJ2-3
clone_size: NA
v_call: TRBV5-4
d_call: TRBD1
cdr3_nt: TGTGCCAGCAGCTCAGGACCGGGACAGGGAATTAGCACAGATACGCAGTATTTT
cdr3_aa: CASSSGPGQGISTDTQYF

j_call: TRBJ2-1
clone_size: once
v_call: TRBV6-1
d_call: NA
cdr3_nt: TGTGCCAGCATAGCCCAAACAAATTACAATGAGCAGTTCTTC
cdr3_aa: CASIAQTNYNEQFF

j_call: TRBJ1-6
clone_size: NA
v_call: TRBV6-1
d_call: NA
cdr3_nt: TGTGCCAGCAGTGAAAGGGCCAGGGGTAATTCACCCCTCCACTTT
cdr3_aa: CASSERARGNSPLHF

j_call: TRBJ2-1
clone_size: NA
v_call: TRBV2
d_call: TRBD1
cdr3_nt: TGTGCCAGCAGCGGGACAGGGAGGAATGAGCAGTTCTTC
cdr3_aa: CASSGTGRNEQFF

j_call: TRBJ2-7
clone_size: few
v_call: TRBV29-1
d_call: TRBD2
cdr3_nt: TGCAGCGCCCGGGAGGGCCCTAACGAGCAGTACTTC
cdr3_aa: CSAREGPNEQYF

j_call: TRBJ1-5
clone_size: NA
v_call: TRBV28
d_call: NA
cdr3_nt: TGTGCCAGCAGTTTCGGGACTTGGCATCAGCCCCAGCATTTT
cdr3_aa: CASSFGTWHQPQHF

j_call: TRBJ2-1
clone_size: NA
v_call: TRBV19
d_call: TRBD2
cdr3_nt: TGTGCCAGTAGTTTCTCCGGGACTAGCGGATACAATGAGCAGTTCTTC
cdr3_aa: CASSFSGTSGYNEQFF

j_call: TRBJ2-1
clone_size: NA
v_call: TRBV14
d_call: TRBD2
cdr3_nt: TGTGCCAGCAGCCTGTCGGGAGGGCCCTACAATGAGCAGTTCTTC
cdr3_aa: CASSLSGGPYNEQFF

j_call: TRBJ2-1
clone_size: NA
v_call: TRBV28
d_call: TRBD2
cdr3_nt: TGTGCCAGCAGTTTAGGCCGGCTAGCGGGAGGGGAAAATGAGCAGTTCTTC
cdr3_aa: CASSLGRLAGGENEQFF

j_call: TRBJ2-4
clone_size: once
v_call: TRBV27
d_call: NA
cdr3_nt: TGTGCCAGCAGTACCGGGGGTGGTAACATTCAGTACTTC
cdr3_aa: CASSTGGGNIQYF

j_call: TRBJ2-7
clone_size: NA
v_call: TRBV19
d_call: NA
cdr3_nt: TGTGCCAGTAAAGCCAAGACTCTTAGCTCCTACGAGCAGTACTTC
cdr3_aa: CASKAKTLSSYEQYF

j_call: TRBJ1-4
clone_size: NA
v_call: TRBV9
d_call: TRBD1
cdr3_nt: TGTGCCAGCAGCTCCATGGGGACAGGGACTGAAAAACTGTTTTTT
cdr3_aa: CASSSMGTGTEKLFF

j_call: TRBJ1-2
clone_size: NA
v_call: TRBV4-3
d_call: NA
cdr3_nt: TGCGCCAGCAGCCAAGACGGGGGGGTAGCTAACTATGGCTACACCTTC
cdr3_aa: CASSQDGGVANYGYTF

j_call: TRBJ1-2
clone_size: NA
v_call: TRBV28
d_call: NA
cdr3_nt: TGTGCCAGCACTATAACAGCAAACTATGGCTACACCTTC
cdr3_aa: CASTITANYGYTF

j_call: TRBJ2-5
clone_size: NA
v_call: TRBV29-1
d_call: TRBD1
cdr3_nt: TGCAGCGGTGGGACGACAGGGGCCGAAGAGACCCAGTACTTC
cdr3_aa: CSGGTTGAEETQYF

j_call: TRBJ2-7
clone_size: NA
v_call: TRBV5-6
d_call: TRBD1
cdr3_nt: TGTGCCAGCAGCTTCCTCCGGGACAGCAATTCCTACGAGCAGTACTTC
cdr3_aa: CASSFLRDSNSYEQYF

j_call: TRBJ1-1
clone_size: NA
v_call: TRBV6-6
d_call: TRBD1
cdr3_nt: TGTGCCAGCAGCCCTACCCCGACAGGGCCGGAAACTGAAGCTTTCTTT
cdr3_aa: CASSPTPTGPETEAFF

j_call: TRBJ2-3
clone_size: NA
v_call: TRBV19
d_call: NA
cdr3_nt: TGTGCCAGTAGTATTGGTTTTTCAGGAAGCACAGATACGCAGTATTTT
cdr3_aa: CASSIGFSGSTDTQYF

j_call: TRBJ2-7
clone_size: NA
v_call: TRBV28
d_call: TRBD1
cdr3_nt: TGTGCCAGCAGCCTGACAGGGAAGTATAAGGAGCAGTACTTC
cdr3_aa: CASSLTGKYKEQYF

j_call: TRBJ1-2
clone_size: once
v_call: TRBV4-3
d_call: TRBD1
cdr3_nt: TGCGCCAGCAGCCAAGCCTCGACAGGGAGAAGGGGGGGCTACACCTTC
cdr3_aa: CASSQASTGRRGGYTF

j_call: TRBJ2-3
clone_size: NA
v_call: TRBV2
d_call: NA
cdr3_nt: TGTGCCAGAACCGGGAAAAAGATGGCTAGCACAGATACGCAGTATTTT
cdr3_aa: CARTGKKMASTDTQYF

j_call: TRBJ1-5
clone_size: few
v_call: TRBV15
d_call: NA
cdr3_nt: TGTGCCACCAGCAGAGGTCCCAGGGGTGGGGATAGCAATCAGCCCCAGCATTTT
cdr3_aa: CATSRGPRGGDSNQPQHF